This TCR beta chain appears in the sequencing data of a study of regulatory T cells in long-lasting Graves disease. Whole-study results and caveats: Segments TRBV28, TRBJ1-2 and TRBJ2-5 showed preferential usage in persistent disease. The TCR repertoire of persistent Graves' patients was less diverse than that of newly diagnosed ones.

This clonotype showed up just a few times. What it binds is not known. Sample time point: newly diagnosed GD, antithyroid drugs for less than 3 months. The authors made the TCR library using RNA they extracted from PBMCs. In building TCR beta libraries, iRepertoire HTBI primers were used together with Arm-PCR of CDR3 regions. TCRdb reanalysed the multiplex PCR reads using MiXCR and keeps one entry per CDR3 protein. Of under 700,000 distinct CDR3 sequences detected, about 16% appear once; the ten largest clones hold approximately 25%. The germline CDR1 and CDR2 sequences are SGHRS and YFSETQ. This CDR3 is 16 amino acids long. Trimming removed 4 bases from V and 5 bases from J; junction bases left unmatched: 14. These sequences were also reported in another study, on T cells in Graves' hyperthyroidism and ophthalmopathy. This second report adds: Absence of ophthalmopathy progression within 18 months defined stable Graves' hyperthyroidism. TCR CDR3 underwent first-round RT-PCR with the HTBI primer set.

The receptor comes from a woman aged 35 to 59 with Graves disease. Specimen: peripheral blood mononuclear cells (PBMCs), collected at new diagnosis, from a patient treated with antithyroid drugs. The chain employs TRBV5-1 and TRBJ1-2, with 7 bases lining up with TRBD1. Here the CDR3 DNA reads TGCGCCAGCAGCCATAAACCTCAGGACAGGATATATGGCTACACCTTC. Translating gives CASSHKPQDRIYGYTF.